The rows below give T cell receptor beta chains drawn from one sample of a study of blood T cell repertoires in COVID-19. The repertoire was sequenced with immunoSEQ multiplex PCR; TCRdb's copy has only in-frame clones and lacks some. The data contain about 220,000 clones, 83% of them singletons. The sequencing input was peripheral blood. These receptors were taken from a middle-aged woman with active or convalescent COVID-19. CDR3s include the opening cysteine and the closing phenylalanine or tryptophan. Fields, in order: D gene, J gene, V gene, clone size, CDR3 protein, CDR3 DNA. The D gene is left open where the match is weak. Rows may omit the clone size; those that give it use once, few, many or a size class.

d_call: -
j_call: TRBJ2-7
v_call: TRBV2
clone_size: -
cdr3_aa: CASSEGGGNYEQYF
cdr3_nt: TGTGCCAGCAGTGAAGGCGGTGGAAACTACGAGCAGTACTTC

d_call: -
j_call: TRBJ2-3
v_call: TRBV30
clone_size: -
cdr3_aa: CAWSIPSTDTQYF
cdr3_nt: TGTGCCTGGAGTATTCCTAGCACAGATACGCAGTATTTT

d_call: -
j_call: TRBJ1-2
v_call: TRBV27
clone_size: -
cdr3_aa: CASGKYGYTF
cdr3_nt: TGTGCCAGCGGCAAGTATGGCTACACCTTC

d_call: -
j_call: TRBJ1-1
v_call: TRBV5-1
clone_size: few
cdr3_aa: CASSLLGGNTEAFF
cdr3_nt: TGCGCCAGCAGCTTGTTAGGGGGAAACACTGAAGCTTTCTTT

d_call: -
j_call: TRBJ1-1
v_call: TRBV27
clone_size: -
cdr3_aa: CASSFPGRNTEAFF
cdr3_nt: TGTGCCAGCAGTTTCCCCGGGAGGAACACTGAAGCTTTCTTT

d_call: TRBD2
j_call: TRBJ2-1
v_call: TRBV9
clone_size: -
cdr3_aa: CASSVAGRTSGNEQFF
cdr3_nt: TGTGCCAGCAGCGTAGCGGGGCGGACTAGCGGGAATGAGCAGTTCTTC

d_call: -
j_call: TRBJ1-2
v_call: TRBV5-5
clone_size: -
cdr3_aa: CASSLELRTVSWGYTF
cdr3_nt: TGTGCCAGCAGCTTGGAGTTAAGAACAGTATCTTGGGGCTACACCTTC

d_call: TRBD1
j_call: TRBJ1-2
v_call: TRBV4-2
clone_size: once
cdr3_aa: CASSPLGQDSYGYTF
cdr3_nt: TGTGCCAGCAGCCCCCTGGGACAGGACTCCTATGGCTACACCTTC

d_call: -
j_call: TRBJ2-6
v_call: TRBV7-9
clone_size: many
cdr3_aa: CASSLGTLGFVSGANVLTF
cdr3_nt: TGTGCCAGCAGCTTAGGAACTCTCGGGTTTGTCTCTGGGGCCAACGTCCTGACTTTC

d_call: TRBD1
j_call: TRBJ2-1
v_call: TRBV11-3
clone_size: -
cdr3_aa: CASSPARTGLYNEQFF
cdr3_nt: TGTGCCAGCAGCCCCGCCAGGACAGGGTTGTACAATGAGCAGTTCTTC

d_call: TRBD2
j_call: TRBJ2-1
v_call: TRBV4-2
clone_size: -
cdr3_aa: CASSQGVTSASNEQFF
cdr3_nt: TGTGCCAGCAGCCAAGGGGTTACTAGCGCAAGCAATGAGCAGTTCTTC

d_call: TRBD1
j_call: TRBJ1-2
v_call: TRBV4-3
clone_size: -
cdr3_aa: CASSQEGGQPLSGYTF
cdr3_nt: TGCGCCAGCAGCCAAGAAGGGGGACAGCCTCTATCTGGCTACACCTTC

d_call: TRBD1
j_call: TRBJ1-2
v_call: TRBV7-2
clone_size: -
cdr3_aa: CASSLAGTGTYGYTF
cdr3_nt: TGTGCCAGCAGCTTGGCCGGGACAGGGACCTATGGCTACACCTTC

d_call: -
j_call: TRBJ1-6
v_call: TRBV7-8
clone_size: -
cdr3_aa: CASSFRTDNSPLHF
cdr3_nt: TGTGCCAGCAGCTTCCGGACTGATAATTCACCCCTCCACTTT

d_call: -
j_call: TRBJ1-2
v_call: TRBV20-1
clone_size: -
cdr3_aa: CSARTVSGYTF
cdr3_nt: TGCAGTGCTCGGACAGTGAGCGGCTACACCTTC

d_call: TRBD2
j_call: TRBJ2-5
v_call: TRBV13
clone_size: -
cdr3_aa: CASSLWSGRQETQYF
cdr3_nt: TGTGCCAGCAGCTTATGGTCCGGGAGGCAAGAGACCCAGTACTTC

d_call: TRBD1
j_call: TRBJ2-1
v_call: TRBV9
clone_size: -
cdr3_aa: CASSPWTGGSFIDEQFF
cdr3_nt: TGTGCCAGCAGCCCGTGGACAGGGGGTAGCTTCATCGATGAGCAGTTCTTC

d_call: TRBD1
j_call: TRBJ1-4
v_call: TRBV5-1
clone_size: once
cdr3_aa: CASSLVSGGNEKLFF
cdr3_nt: TGCGCCAGCAGCTTGGTGTCAGGGGGGAATGAAAAACTGTTTTTT

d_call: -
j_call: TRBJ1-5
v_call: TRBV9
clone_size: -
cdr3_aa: CASTQDAGGNQPQHF
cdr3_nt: TGTGCCAGCACCCAAGATGCGGGGGGCAATCAGCCCCAGCATTTT

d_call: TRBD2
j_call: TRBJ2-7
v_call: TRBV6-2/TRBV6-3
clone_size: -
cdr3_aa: CASSYAGGTSYEQYF
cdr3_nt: TGTGCCAGCAGTTACGCGGGGGGCACCTCCTACGAGCAGTACTTC

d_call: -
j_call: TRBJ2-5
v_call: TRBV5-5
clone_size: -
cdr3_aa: CASSFGTLSGETQYF
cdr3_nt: TGTGCCAGCAGTTTCGGGACATTATCAGGGGAGACCCAGTACTTC

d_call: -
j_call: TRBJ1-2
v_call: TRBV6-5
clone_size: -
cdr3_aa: CASSYSKGRGNYGYTF
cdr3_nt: TGTGCCAGCAGTTACTCGAAAGGCCGGGGGAACTATGGCTACACCTTC

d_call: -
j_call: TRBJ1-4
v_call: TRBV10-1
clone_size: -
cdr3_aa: CASTDSHSEKLFF
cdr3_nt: TGCGCCAGCACGGACAGCCACAGTGAAAAACTGTTTTTT

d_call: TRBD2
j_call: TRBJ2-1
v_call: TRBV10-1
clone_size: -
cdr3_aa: CASSVLAGGLNNEQFF
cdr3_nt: TGCGCCAGCAGTGTGCTAGCGGGAGGGCTGAACAATGAGCAGTTCTTC

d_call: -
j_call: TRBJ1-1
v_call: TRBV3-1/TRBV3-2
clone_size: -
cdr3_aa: CASSQGSSAEAFF
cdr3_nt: TGTGCCAGCAGCCAAGGTAGTTCGGCTGAAGCTTTCTTT

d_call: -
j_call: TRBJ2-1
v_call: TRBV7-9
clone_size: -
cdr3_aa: CASSWREEGNEQFF
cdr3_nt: TGTGCCAGCAGCTGGCGAGAGGAGGGCAATGAGCAGTTCTTC

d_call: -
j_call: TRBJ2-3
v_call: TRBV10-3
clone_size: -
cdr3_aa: CAISPTGPGDTQYF
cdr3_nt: TGTGCCATCAGTCCCACAGGGCCGGGGGATACGCAGTATTTT

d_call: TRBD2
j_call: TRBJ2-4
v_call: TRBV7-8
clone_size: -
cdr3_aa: CASSPGRGNIQYF
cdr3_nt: TGTGCCAGCAGCCCCGGGAGGGGGAACATTCAGTACTTC

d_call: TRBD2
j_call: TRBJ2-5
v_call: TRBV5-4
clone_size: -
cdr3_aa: CASSPGPIAGQETQYF
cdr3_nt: TGTGCCAGCAGCCCAGGTCCTATAGCGGGCCAAGAGACCCAGTACTTC

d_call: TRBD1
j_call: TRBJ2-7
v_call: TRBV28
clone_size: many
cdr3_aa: CASTDRAYEQYF
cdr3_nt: TGTGCCAGCACCGACAGGGCCTACGAGCAGTACTTC

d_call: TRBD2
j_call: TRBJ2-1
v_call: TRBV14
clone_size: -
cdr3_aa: CASSQLAGGYNEQFF
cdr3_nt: TGTGCCAGCAGCCAACTAGCGGGGGGTTACAATGAGCAGTTCTTC

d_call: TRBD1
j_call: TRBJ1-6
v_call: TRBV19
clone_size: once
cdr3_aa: CASSAGTENSPLHF
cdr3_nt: TGTGCCAGTAGCGCCGGGACAGAGAATTCACCCCTCCACTTT

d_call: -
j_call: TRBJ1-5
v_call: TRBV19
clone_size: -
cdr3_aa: CASRIQRDSNQPQHF
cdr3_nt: TGTGCCAGTAGGATACAGCGAGATAGCAATCAGCCCCAGCATTTT

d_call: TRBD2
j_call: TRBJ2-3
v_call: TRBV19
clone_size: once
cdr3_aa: CASSKTSPGTDTQYF
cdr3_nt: TGTGCCAGTAGCAAGACTAGCCCAGGCACAGATACGCAGTATTTT

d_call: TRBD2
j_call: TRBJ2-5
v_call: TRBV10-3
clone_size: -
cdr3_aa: CAISGASGSQETQYF
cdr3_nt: TGTGCCATCAGTGGGGCTAGCGGCTCCCAAGAGACCCAGTACTTC

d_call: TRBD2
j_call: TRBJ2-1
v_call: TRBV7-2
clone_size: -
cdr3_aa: CASSRDLAGAHNEQFF
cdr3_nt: TGTGCCAGCAGCCGGGACCTAGCGGGTGCCCACAATGAGCAGTTCTTC

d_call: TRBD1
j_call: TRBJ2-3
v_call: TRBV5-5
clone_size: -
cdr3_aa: CASSSTGGTDTQYF
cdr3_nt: TGTGCCAGCAGCTCGACAGGGGGAACAGATACGCAGTATTTT

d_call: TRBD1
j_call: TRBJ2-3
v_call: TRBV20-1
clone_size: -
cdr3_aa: CSASGQGWTDTQYF
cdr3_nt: TGCAGTGCTAGTGGACAGGGTTGGACAGATACGCAGTATTTT

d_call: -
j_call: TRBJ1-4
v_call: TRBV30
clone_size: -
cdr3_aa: CAWSVLGRGEKLFF
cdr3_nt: TGTGCCTGGAGTGTACTGGGGAGAGGAGAAAAACTGTTTTTT

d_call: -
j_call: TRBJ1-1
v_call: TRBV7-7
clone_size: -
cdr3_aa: CASSLVGANTEAFF
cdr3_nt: TGTGCTAGCAGCTTAGTAGGGGCTAACACTGAAGCTTTCTTT

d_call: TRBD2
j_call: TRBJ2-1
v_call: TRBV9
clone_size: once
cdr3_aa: CASSTLAESHEQFF
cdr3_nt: TGTGCCAGCAGCACCCTAGCGGAGTCACATGAGCAGTTCTTC

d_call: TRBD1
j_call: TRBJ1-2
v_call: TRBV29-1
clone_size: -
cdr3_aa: CSAGDRSGYGYTF
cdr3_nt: TGCAGCGCTGGGGACAGAAGTGGCTATGGCTACACCTTC

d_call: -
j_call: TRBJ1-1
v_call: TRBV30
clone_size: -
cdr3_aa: CAWSVDWNTEAFF
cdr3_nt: TGTGCCTGGAGTGTAGACTGGAACACTGAAGCTTTCTTT

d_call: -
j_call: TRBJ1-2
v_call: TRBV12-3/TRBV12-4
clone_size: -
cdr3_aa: CASSFTGGYGYTF
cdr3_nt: TGTGCCAGCAGCTTTACCGGTGGTTATGGCTACACCTTC

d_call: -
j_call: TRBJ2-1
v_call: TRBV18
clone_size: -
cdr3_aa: CASSPQGTHYNEQFF
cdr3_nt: TGTGCCAGCTCACCCCAGGGGACCCACTACAATGAGCAGTTCTTC

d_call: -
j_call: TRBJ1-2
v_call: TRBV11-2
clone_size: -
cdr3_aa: CASSYWGDQGYTF
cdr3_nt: TGTGCCAGCAGCTACTGGGGGGATCAAGGCTACACCTTC

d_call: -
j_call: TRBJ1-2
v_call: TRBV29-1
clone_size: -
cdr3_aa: CSVISPDSLNYGYTF
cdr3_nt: TGCAGCGTTATTTCTCCAGACAGCCTCAACTATGGCTACACCTTC

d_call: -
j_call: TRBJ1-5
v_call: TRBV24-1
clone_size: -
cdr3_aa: CATGDISNQPQHF
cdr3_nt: TGTGCCACCGGGGACATTAGCAATCAGCCCCAGCATTTT

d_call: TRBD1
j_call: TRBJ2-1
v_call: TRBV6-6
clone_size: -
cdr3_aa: CASSLRDSRLSYNEQFF
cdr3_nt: TGTGCCAGCAGTCTACGGGACAGCCGACTCTCCTACAATGAGCAGTTCTTC

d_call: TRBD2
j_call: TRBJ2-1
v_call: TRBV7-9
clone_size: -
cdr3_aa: CASSLGEREGTYNEQFF
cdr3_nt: TGTGCCAGCAGCTTAGGGGAGCGGGAGGGTACCTACAATGAGCAGTTCTTC

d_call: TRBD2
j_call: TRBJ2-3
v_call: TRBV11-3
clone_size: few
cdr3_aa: CASSDGTSAADTQYF
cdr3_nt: TGTGCCAGCAGCGACGGGACTAGCGCGGCAGATACGCAGTATTTT

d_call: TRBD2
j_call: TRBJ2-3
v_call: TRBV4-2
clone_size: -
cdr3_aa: CASSRALSATSPTDTQYF
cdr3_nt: TGTGCCAGCAGCCGAGCCCTTTCCGCGACTAGCCCCACAGATACGCAGTATTTT

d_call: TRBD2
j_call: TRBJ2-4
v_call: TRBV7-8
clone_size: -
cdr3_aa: CASSLESSGKNIQYF
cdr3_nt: TGTGCCAGCAGCTTAGAATCTAGCGGAAAAAACATTCAGTACTTC

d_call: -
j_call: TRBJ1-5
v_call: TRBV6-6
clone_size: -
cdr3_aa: CASSYSTGIGHQPQHF
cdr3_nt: TGTGCCAGCAGTTACTCGACCGGGATAGGGCATCAGCCCCAGCATTTT

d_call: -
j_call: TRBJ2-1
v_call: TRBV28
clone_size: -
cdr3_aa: CASNLQGYNEQFF
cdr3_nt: TGTGCCAGCAACTTACAGGGCTACAATGAGCAGTTCTTC

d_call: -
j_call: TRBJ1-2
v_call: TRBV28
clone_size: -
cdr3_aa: CASSLYEGGYTF
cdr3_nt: TGTGCCAGCAGTTTATACGAGGGCGGCTACACCTTC

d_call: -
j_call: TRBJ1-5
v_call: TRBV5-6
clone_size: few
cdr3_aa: CASSFFDRTDQPQHF
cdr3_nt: TGTGCCAGCAGCTTCTTCGACAGGACCGATCAGCCCCAGCATTTT

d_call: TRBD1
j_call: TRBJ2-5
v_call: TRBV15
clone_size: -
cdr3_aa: CATSRADRGKETQYF
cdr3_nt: TGTGCCACCAGCAGAGCCGACAGGGGCAAAGAGACCCAGTACTTC